The 29 T cell receptor beta chains in this list originate from one sample, sequenced in a study of blood T cell repertoires in COVID-19. The table came from immunoSEQ multiplex PCR; TCRdb's copy has only in-frame clones and leaves some out. The sample consists of under 95,000 clones, about 88% of them appearing once. Input material: peripheral blood. The receptor set was obtained from a human donor in a cohort sampled during active COVID-19.

The V call is TRBV19, the J call TRBJ1-5, with D uncertain. V was trimmed by 7 bases and J by 0 bases, leaving 22 bases between them. Per the germline V gene, CDR1 is LNHDA and CDR2 is SQIVND (reference sequence). The CDR3 contains 18 residues. CDR3: CASKSQVRRFNSNQPQHF. In DNA form, the CDR3 reads TGTGCCAGTAAGTCCCAGGTTCGACGATTTAATAGCAATCAGCCCCAGCATTTT.

The chain carries TRBV11-3 and TRBJ1-1; TRBD1 aligns across 7 bases. The junction had 3 bases not matched to a gene; V was cut back by 4 bases and J by 4 bases. The CDR3 consists of 13 residues. Per germline, CDR1 SGHNT and CDR2 YENEEA. The CDR3 DNA sequence: TGTGCCAGCAGCTCCTCAGGGGGCACTGAAGCTTTCTTT. Amino acids: CASSSSGGTEAFF. Using reference TRBV11-3 and TRBJ1-1 for the parts outside the CDR3, the full variable domain is EAGVVQSPRYKIIEKKQPVAFWCNPISGHNTLYWYLQNLGQGPELLIRYENEEAVDDSQLPKDRFSAERLKGVDSTLKIQPAELGDSAVYLCASSSSGGTEAFFGQGTRLTVV.

This chain connects TRBV9 to TRBJ1-3; 8 bases line up with TRBD1. Germline lookup yields CDR1 SGDLS and CDR2 YYNGEE. The trim removed 0 bases at V and 3 bases at J, leaving 8 bases unmatched. The CDR3 covers 17 residues. CDR3 region: CASSVGTGGGDGNTIYF. CDR3 nucleotides: TGTGCCAGCAGCGTAGGAACAGGGGGTGGAGATGGAAACACCATATATTTT.

The V gene is TRBV7-2, the J gene TRBJ2-7; 12 nucleotides match TRBD2. CDR1 and CDR2 (germline): SGHTA, FQGNSA. CDR3 length equals 15 residues. V shed 2 bases, J shed 4 bases, and the junction held 3 bases outside the gene matches. The CDR3 coding sequence is TGTGCCAGCAGCTTACTAGCGGGAGGGCCTTACGAGCAGTACTTC. It encodes CASSLLAGGPYEQYF.

V gene TRBV28 combines with J gene TRBJ2-2; 9 bases align to TRBD2. J lost 5 bases, V lost 3 bases, and 13 bases had no gene match. There are 18 residues in the CDR3. Germline V gene data show CDR1 as MDHEN and CDR2 as SYDVKM. Written as DNA, the CDR3 is TGTGCCAGCAGTTTCGGGACTAGCCCCTTTGGGGAGACCGGGGAGCTGTTTTTT. Translated, it gives CASSFGTSPFGETGELFF.

In DNA form, the CDR3 reads TGTGCCAGTCGGCGCGGGACTAGCGGCACAGATACGCAGTATTTT. This codes for CASRRGTSGTDTQYF. The chain is built from TRBV2 and TRBJ2-3; 10 bases agree with TRBD2. Germline-derived CDR1 and CDR2 are SNHLY and FYNNEI. V was pared by 9 bases and J by 1 base, with 7 bases of the junction left unmatched. The CDR3 consists of 15 residues. Together with reference TRBV2 and TRBJ2-3, the CDR3 gives the full variable domain: EPEVTQTPSHQVTQMGQEVILRCVPISNHLYFYWYRQILGQKVEFLVSFYNNEISEKSEIFDDQFSVERPDGSNFTLKIRSTKLEDSAMYFCASRRGTSGTDTQYFGPGTRLTVL.

This clone appeared a few times. The chain employs TRBV2 and TRBJ1-6; D might be TRBD1 (6 bases). The length of the CDR3 is 15 residues. CDR1 is SNHLY and CDR2 is FYNNEI in the germline V gene. V lost 8 bases and J lost 0, with 11 bases in between. The CDR3 DNA is TGTGCCAGCTCAGGGGAAAGCTCCTATAATTCACCCCTCCACTTT. Translation: CASSGESSYNSPLHF. Filled out from reference TRBV2 and TRBJ1-6, the complete variable domain reads EPEVTQTPSHQVTQMGQEVILRCVPISNHLYFYWYRQILGQKVEFLVSFYNNEISEKSEIFDDQFSVERPDGSNFTLKIRSTKLEDSAMYFCASSGESSYNSPLHFGNGTRLTVT.

CDR3 loop: CSVVDNSGANVLTF. For the CDR3, the DNA is TGCAGCGTCGTTGACAACTCTGGGGCCAACGTCCTGACTTTC. The chain has TRBV29-1 and TRBJ2-6, with unresolved D. V dropped 6 bases and J dropped 0 bases, with 9 bases sitting between them. CDR1 is SQVTM and CDR2 is ANQGSEA in the germline V gene. CDR3 length: 14 amino acids.

The rearrangement links TRBV3-1 (or the pseudogene TRBV3-2) to TRBJ2-1; 11 bases fit TRBD2. Losses at the gene ends were 0 bases for V and 8 bases for J; bases not matched to a gene: 15. Germline loops: CDR1 LGHDT, CDR2 YNNKEL (reference sequence). This CDR3 is built from 19 residues. CDR3 nucleotide sequence: TGTGCCAGCAGCCAAGATTGGGCTAGCGGGGGGCGCAGTTTCCATGAGCAGTTCTTC. Its protein is CASSQDWASGGRSFHEQFF.

The V call is TRBV9, the J call TRBJ2-7; 7 bases fit TRBD1. CDR3 length: 16 residues. Losses at the gene ends were 3 bases for V and 4 bases for J; bases not matched to a gene: 13. The germline V gene encodes CDR1 SGDLS and CDR2 YYNGEE. The CDR3 bases are TGTGCCAGCAGCGCTTCCCCCGAGACAGGGTATTACGAGCAGTACTTC. Translated: CASSASPETGYYEQYF.

The sample holds a few counts of this clone. The chain combines TRBV4-2 with TRBJ1-2; D unclear. The germline V and J ends were trimmed by 0 bases and 8 bases, with 13 bases remaining between them. Germline V lookup: CDR1 LGHNA, CDR2 YNFKEQ. The CDR3 consists of 14 residues. The CDR3 DNA sequence: TGTGCCAGCAGCCAAGATATCGCAGGCTCAGGCTACACCTTC. It yields the protein CASSQDIAGSGYTF.

The chain employs TRBV21-1 and TRBJ1-5. TRBV21-1 is described as a pseudogene. This CDR3 spans 16 amino acids. CDR3 amino acids: CASSKGPGRRNQPQHF. In nucleotides, the CDR3 is TGTGCCAGCAGCAAAGGACCGGGGAGACGCAATCAGCCCCAGCATTTT.

The chain carries TRBV19 and TRBJ1-2, with 8 bases fitting TRBD1. CDR1 is LNHDA, CDR2 SQIVND, per germline (reference sequence). The V gene end was trimmed by 1 base and the J gene end by 10 bases; junction bases not matched to a gene: 8. The CDR3 extends over 14 amino acids. The CDR3 DNA is TGTGCCAGTAGTATAGGACAGGGGTTTAATTTCTACACCTTC. It encodes CASSIGQGFNFYTF.

This clone was seen a few times. The rearrangement uses TRBV5-1 and TRBJ1-6; D ambiguous. CDR1 and CDR2 (germline): SGHRS, YFSETQ. With 2 bases removed from V and 5 bases from J, the gap between germline ends came to 8 bases. This CDR3 has 14 amino acids. CDR3 nucleotide sequence: TGCGCCAGCAGCTTTTGGCGGGATAATTCACCCCTCCACTTT. Translation: CASSFWRDNSPLHF.

This clone was counted once. This sequence joins TRBV19 and TRBJ2-1; 7 nucleotides agree with TRBD2. CDR1 and CDR2 from the germline V gene are LNHDA and SQIVND (reference sequence). V lost 6 bases and J lost 1; bases outside the gene matches: 15. This CDR3 comprises 18 residues. CDR3 sequence (DNA): TGTGCCAGTAGCTCATACATAACCGGGCGGGGGTCCTACAATGAGCAGTTCTTC. Translating it yields CASSSYITGRGSYNEQFF.

The chain has TRBV5-4 and TRBJ2-7; perhaps TRBD1 as D (6 bases). The CDR3 is made up of 20 amino acids. V was pared by 0 bases and J by 3 bases, with 28 bases between. Per germline, CDR1 SGHNT and CDR2 YYREEE (reference sequence). The CDR3: CASSLDLPAGTQAGGYEQYF. The CDR3 DNA reads TGTGCCAGCAGCTTGGATCTCCCCGCCGGGACACAAGCCGGTGGCTACGAGCAGTACTTC.

The chain carries TRBV2 and TRBJ1-5; 12 bases line up with TRBD1. V was clipped by 4 bases and J by 6 bases; unmatched bases: 7. CDR1 and CDR2 (germline): SNHLY, FYNNEI. The CDR3 spans 16 residues. In nucleotides, the CDR3 is TGTGCCAGCAGTGTGAGGGGACAGGGGGCATCTCAGCCCCAGCATTTT. This gives the protein CASSVRGQGASQPQHF.

CDR3 residues: CASSKEGWSNQPQHF. The CDR3 DNA sequence: TGTGCCAGCAGCAAGGAGGGATGGAGCAATCAGCCCCAGCATTTT. The J gene is TRBJ1-5, the V gene TRBV5-5, with D unclear. The germline V and J ends were trimmed by 4 bases and 1 base, with 12 bases remaining between them. This CDR3 is 15 amino acids long. Germline CDR1 and CDR2: SGHKS and YYEKEE (reference sequence).

The V and J genes are TRBV28 and TRBJ1-6; D is perhaps TRBD1 (6 bases). Germline V gives CDR1 MDHEN, CDR2 SYDVKM. V lost 5 bases to trimming and J lost 10 bases, with 12 bases between them. The length of the CDR3 is 13 residues. CDR3 nucleotides: TGTGCCAGCAGTACAGGGTTCGCGTCACCCCTCCACTTT. This sequence encodes CASSTGFASPLHF.

The gene calls are TRBV11-2 and TRBJ1-6; D call uncertain. CDR3 length: 14 amino acids. V was cut by 4 bases and J by 8 bases, with 12 bases left in between. Germline V gene lookup returns CDR1 SGHAT and CDR2 FQNNGV. CDR3 coding DNA: TGTGCCAGCAGCTCCGGCAGGCGGGATTCACCCCTCCACTTT. As protein: CASSSGRRDSPLHF. The full variable domain, in which reference TRBV11-2 and TRBJ1-6 provide the parts outside the CDR3, is EAGVAQSPRYKIIEKRQSVAFWCNPISGHATLYWYQQILGQGPKLLIQFQNNGVVDDSQLPKDRFSAERLKGVDSTLKIQPAKLEDSAVYLCASSSGRRDSPLHFGNGTRLTVT.

The chain employs TRBV19 and TRBJ2-1, with 7 bases matching TRBD2. The length of the CDR3 is 14 residues. Germline trimming cut 4 bases from V and 6 bases from J; bases unmatched to any gene: 6. The V gene's germline CDR1 is LNHDA and CDR2 SQIVND (reference sequence). The CDR3 coding sequence is TGTGCCAGTAGTAGGGCGGGAGTTTCCAATGAGCAGTTCTTC. Its translation: CASSRAGVSNEQFF.

V and J are TRBV19 and TRBJ2-5; D remains unclear. Germline values: CDR1 LNHDA, CDR2 SQIVND (reference sequence). The V end lost 5 bases, the J end lost 2 bases, and 9 bases lay between the germline ends. CDR3 size: 13 residues. The CDR3 reads CASSARVQETQYF. Written as DNA, the CDR3 is TGTGCCAGTAGTGCGAGAGTACAAGAGACCCAGTACTTC.

The chain links TRBV9 to TRBJ1-1; possible D gene TRBD1, 6 bases. Germline V gene lookup returns CDR1 SGDLS and CDR2 YYNGEE. The V end was cut by 3 bases, the J end by 4 bases, with 16 bases between. CDR3 length: 15 residues. CDR3 nucleotides: TGTGCCAGCAGCGCCGATACGCGGGGGGCCACTGAAGCTTTCTTT. Translated: CASSADTRGATEAFF.

The V gene is TRBV4-2, the J gene TRBJ1-1; D remains ambiguous. V gave up 0 bases and J gave up 1 base, with 12 bases separating them. The CDR3 loop spans 16 amino acids. The germline V gene has CDR1 LGHNA and CDR2 YNFKEQ. The CDR3 region has the DNA TGTGCCAGCAGCCAAGATTCCCGGCAGGCGAACACTGAAGCTTTCTTT. It codes for CASSQDSRQANTEAFF.

This clone occurred once. The V call is TRBV7-9, the J call TRBJ1-1; D remains ambiguous. The CDR3 has 13 residues. V shed 3 bases and J shed 1 base, with 6 bases lying between them. Germline V gene lookup returns CDR1 SEHNR and CDR2 FQNEAQ (reference sequence). In nucleotides, the CDR3 is TGTGCCAGCAGCTTCGGAGAGAACACTGAAGCTTTCTTT. Residues: CASSFGENTEAFF.

This chain joins TRBV4-3 and TRBJ2-1; D is possibly TRBD2 (5 bases). Germline V gene data show CDR1 as LGHNA and CDR2 as YSLEER. The CDR3 consists of 14 residues. Trimming stripped 0 bases from V and 9 bases from J, with 12 bases between. The CDR3 protein is CASSQDSDGREQFF. CDR3 in DNA: TGCGCCAGCAGCCAAGATAGCGACGGCCGTGAGCAGTTCTTC.

The V call is TRBV6-6, the J call TRBJ2-2; 14 nucleotides agree with TRBD2. Germline assignment: CDR1 MNHNY and CDR2 SVGAGI (reference sequence). The CDR3 is made up of 18 amino acids. Trimming removed 6 bases from V and 0 bases from J; junction bases left unmatched: 6. DNA for the CDR3: TGTGCCAGCAGCCGAGGACTAGCGGGGGGCGCGAACACCGGGGAGCTGTTTTTT. Translated: CASSRGLAGGANTGELFF.

The CDR3 region has the DNA TGTGCCAGCAGCTTAGGTGAGAAGGGGTACGAGCAGTACTTC. It specifies CASSLGEKGYEQYF. V is TRBV7-2 and J is TRBJ2-7; a possible D gene is TRBD1 (5 bases). The CDR3 contains 14 residues. The V gene lost 1 base and the J gene lost 4 bases, with 11 bases spanning the gap. CDR1 and CDR2 (germline): SGHTA, FQGNSA.

Only one count was recorded for this clone. This rearrangement joins TRBV7-6 to TRBJ2-1; 10 bases match TRBD2. The CDR3 is 18 residues long. Germline CDR1 SGHVS, CDR2 FNYEAQ. V shed 5 bases and J 7 bases; nucleotides not matched to a gene: 17. The CDR3 reads CASSPRQREGLGANEQFF. The CDR3 DNA reads as TGTGCCAGCAGCCCCCGTCAGCGGGAGGGCCTAGGGGCGAATGAGCAGTTCTTC.